This T cell receptor (beta chain) was retrieved from a study of blood T cells in healthy people across ages. Whole-study results and caveats: With age, beta diversity per million T cells declined roughly linearly, significantly by 40.

The use of a sample-barcoded 5' primer and a J-beta primer mix characterized a second PCR of roughly 6 to 11 cycles. Unique molecular identifiers of 12 random nucleotides labeled each cDNA. In TCRdb, the 5' RACE reads were re-called with MiXCR into one record per CDR3 protein. This sample has roughly 2 million distinct CDR3 sequences; roughly 52% occur once, and the top ten carry less than 2.5%. For this clonotype: Its antigen is undetermined.

Roughly 9.2 milliliters of peripheral blood were drawn from each donor into EDTA-treated tubes. Researchers isolated at least 6 million PBMCs per sample. V was clipped by 2 bases and J by 2 bases; unmatched bases: 5. The length of the CDR3 is 17 residues. Germline V gene sequence: CDR1 MDHEN, CDR2 SYDVKM. This TCR was sampled from a woman aged 40 to 50 in good health. The chain joins TRBV28 to TRBJ2-7; 14 nucleotides line up with TRBD2. The sample taken for sequencing was blood. CDR3 DNA: TGTGCCAGCAGTTTAGGGGGACTAGCGGGGGAGCCCTACGAGCAGTACTTC. This codes for CASSLGGLAGEPYEQYF.